The rows below give T cell receptor beta chains drawn from one sample of a study of T cell repertoires and HLA-DP antigens. These receptors' targets are unknown. Using immunoSEQ multiplex PCR, the repertoire was profiled, and TCRdb retains in-frame clones only, with some absent. The data hold approximately 90,000 clones, with about 89% observed a single time. Material: CD4+ T cells from PBMCs. The source of these receptors is a man aged 50 or older in good health and CMV-seronegative. Both conserved end residues are part of each CDR3. Each record gives: V gene, D gene, clone size, J gene, CDR3 DNA, CDR3 protein. The D gene is left open where the match is weak. Size tells how often a clone was seen (once, few, many) or the class of an expanded clone, and some rows leave it out.

>TRBV30|.|once|TRBJ2-1
TGTGCCTGGAGTGCCGGGACACCCTCCTACAATGAGCAGTTCTTC
CAWSAGTPSYNEQFF
>TRBV29-1|.|.|TRBJ1-1
TGCAGCCTCAGCAGAACTAACTACAACACTGAAGCTTTCTTT
CSLSRTNYNTEAFF
>TRBV28|.|.|TRBJ1-5
TGTGCCAGCAGTTTTCCGACAGCGGGCAATCAGCCCCAGCATTTT
CASSFPTAGNQPQHF
>TRBV9|TRBD2|.|TRBJ2-1
TGTGCCAGCAGCGGTTCGGTGCTAGCGGGTAAAAATGAGCAGTTCTTC
CASSGSVLAGKNEQFF
>TRBV11-2|.|.|TRBJ1-5
TGTGCCAGCAGCTTGGGAGACACTAGCAATCAGCCCCAGCATTTT
CASSLGDTSNQPQHF
>TRBV16|TRBD1|.|TRBJ1-4
TGTGCCAGCAGCCCAACCGGGACAGGGGTTAAAAAACTGTTTTTT
CASSPTGTGVKKLFF
>TRBV6-5|.|.|TRBJ1-2
TGTGCCAGCAGCACTGACAGGATCGATGGCTACACCTTC
CASSTDRIDGYTF
>TRBV7-8|TRBD1|few|TRBJ1-2
TGTGCCAGCAGCCACCGGGACAGGGGAGCGGTCTATGGCTACACCTTC
CASSHRDRGAVYGYTF
>TRBV5-4|TRBD1|.|TRBJ1-2
TGTGCCAGCAGCTTGGGGGGGACAGGGTATGGCTACACCTTC
CASSLGGTGYGYTF
>TRBV5-1|.|.|TRBJ2-5
TGCGCCAGCAGCCCCGGAACGAGGGAGACCCAGTACTTC
CASSPGTRETQYF
>TRBV7-2|.|.|TRBJ1-5
TGTGCCAGCAGCTTAGGTGGGATAGGTCAGCCCCAGCATTTT
CASSLGGIGQPQHF
>TRBV4-2|TRBD2|.|TRBJ2-6
TGTGCCAGCACAAACTGGGAGGGCCACTCTGGGGCCAACGTCCTGACTTTC
CASTNWEGHSGANVLTF
>TRBV18|.|.|TRBJ2-5
TGTGCCAGCTCACCCCTCGACCGTACCTCCCTAACACAAGAGACCCAGTACTTC
CASSPLDRTSLTQETQYF
>TRBV5-1|.|.|TRBJ1-1
TGCGCCAGCAGCTTGTCACAGGCGAACCTTGAAGCTTTCTTT
CASSLSQANLEAFF
>TRBV6-1|TRBD2|.|TRBJ2-5
TGTGCCAGCATCCTAGCGGGTATCCAGTACTTC
CASILAGIQYF
>TRBV7-2|.|.|TRBJ1-1
TGTGCCAGCAGCTTCCCAGGCGCGAACACTGAAGCTTTCTTT
CASSFPGANTEAFF
>TRBV5-1|.|.|TRBJ1-1
TGCGCCAGCAGAGACTCTGCCGGACAGAAAGCTTTCTTT
CASRDSAGQKAFF
>TRBV5-1|.|.|TRBJ2-3
TGCGCCAGCAGCACGGGGGGCACAGATACGCAGTATTTT
CASSTGGTDTQYF
>TRBV4-1|.|.|TRBJ2-6
TGCGCCAGCAGCCAAGTGAGGGATTCCGGGGCCAACGTCCTGACTTTC
CASSQVRDSGANVLTF
>TRBV29-1|.|.|TRBJ2-3
TGCAACCTCGCCCCTGTAGATACGCAGTATTTT
CNLAPVDTQYF
>TRBV5-5|.|.|TRBJ2-6
TGTGCCAGCAGCCCGGGTAGGGGATCTGGGGCCAACGTCCTGACTTTC
CASSPGRGSGANVLTF
>TRBV6-1|.|.|TRBJ1-1
TGTGCCAGCAGGGGGGACACAGTGAACACTGAAGCTTTCTTT
CASRGDTVNTEAFF
>TRBV5-1|.|.|TRBJ2-1
TGCGCCAGCAGCTTGAGGGCAGGTAGCAATGAGCAGTTCTTC
CASSLRAGSNEQFF
>TRBV30|.|.|TRBJ2-5
TGTGCCTGGAGTGTACTGAGGACAGCAGAGACCCAGTACTTC
CAWSVLRTAETQYF
>TRBV14|.|.|TRBJ2-3
TGTGCCAGCAGCCACGCAGGGTTCTGGTTGAGGACAGATACGCAGTATTTT
CASSHAGFWLRTDTQYF
>TRBV7-2|TRBD2|.|TRBJ2-1
TGTGCCAGCAGTGCGGGGGAGAGCTCCTACAATGAGCAGTTCTTC
CASSAGESSYNEQFF
>TRBV7-9|TRBD2|.|TRBJ2-7
TGTGCCAGCAGCTTAGAGACTAGCGGGGGGTTGTACTTC
CASSLETSGGLYF
>TRBV20-1|.|.|TRBJ1-1
TGCAGTGCTAGAGGGGACACTGAAGCTTTCTTT
CSARGDTEAFF
>TRBV19|TRBD2|.|TRBJ2-3
TGTGCCAGTAGTCCCCGGACTAGTGTGGATACGCAGTATTTT
CASSPRTSVDTQYF
>TRBV7-9|.|.|TRBJ1-1
TGTGCCAGCAGCTTAGGTCCCGGGGTCCGTGCTTTCTTT
CASSLGPGVRAFF
>TRBV18|.|.|TRBJ2-7
TGTGCCAGCTCACCATCCGGCGCGAGCGAGCAGTACTTC
CASSPSGASEQYF
>TRBV28|TRBD1|.|TRBJ1-5
TGTGCCAGCAGTTTCATGGTGACAGGGGGCGTTCAGCCCCAGCATTTT
CASSFMVTGGVQPQHF
>TRBV29-1|.|.|TRBJ2-3
TGCAGCGTTGAACAGGCCGGGGATACGCAGTATTTT
CSVEQAGDTQYF
>TRBV30|TRBD1|.|TRBJ1-2
TGTGCCTGGACAAACACCGGGACAGGGCCATGGGGCTACACCTTC
CAWTNTGTGPWGYTF
>TRBV11-2|TRBD2|few|TRBJ2-1
TGTGCCAGCAGCTTATTGAAAGGGACTAGCGATCATGAGCAGTTCTTC
CASSLLKGTSDHEQFF
>TRBV6-5|TRBD1|.|TRBJ2-2
TGTGCCAGCAGTTACGGGACAGGGGGGACCGGGGAGCTGTTTTTT
CASSYGTGGTGELFF
>TRBV5-8|.|.|TRBJ2-1
TGTGCCAGCAGCCCGGTGGTTGAGCAGTTCTTC
CASSPVVEQFF
>TRBV5-5|TRBD1|.|TRBJ1-4
TGTGCCAGCAGCCTCCAGCCGACAGGGAGGTATGAAAAACTGTTTTTT
CASSLQPTGRYEKLFF
>TRBV18|.|.|TRBJ2-3
TGTGCCAGCTCACCACAGGGAGCAATAACAGATACGCAGTATTTT
CASSPQGAITDTQYF
>TRBV27|TRBD1|.|TRBJ1-2
TGTGCCAGCAGTCCGGGACAGGGGGTAGTCAATCGCTATGGCTACACCTTC
CASSPGQGVVNRYGYTF
>TRBV6-5|.|.|TRBJ1-5
TGTGCCAGCAGAGATCGGGCCGCGGGGCAGCCCCAGCATTTT
CASRDRAAGQPQHF
>TRBV2|.|.|TRBJ2-2
TGTGCCAGCGGCACGAACACCGGGGAGCTGTTTTTT
CASGTNTGELFF
>TRBV6-1|TRBD2|.|TRBJ2-6
TGTGCCAGCAGTGCAAGTTTGGGGGGGATCGGTTCCGGGGCCAACGTCCTGACTTTC
CASSASLGGIGSGANVLTF
>TRBV6-6|TRBD1|.|TRBJ2-7
TGTGCCAGCAGTCCCCCTAGGGACAGGGCCTCCTACGAGCAGTACTTC
CASSPPRDRASYEQYF
>TRBV11-2|.|.|TRBJ1-1
TGTGCCAGCAGCCCAGCTGGGCAACGGAACACTGAAGCTTTCTTT
CASSPAGQRNTEAFF
>TRBV2|.|.|TRBJ2-7
TGTGCCAGCGGCTTAATGGGAGGGGGGTCTTACGAGCAGTACTTC
CASGLMGGGSYEQYF
>TRBV7-2|TRBD2|.|TRBJ2-3
TGTGCCAGCAGCTTAGATAGCGGGAAGGATACGCAGTATTTT
CASSLDSGKDTQYF
>TRBV5-6|TRBD2|.|TRBJ2-2
TGTGCCAGCAGCTTTCTAGCGGGAGACACCGGGGAGCTGTTTTTT
CASSFLAGDTGELFF
>TRBV12-5|.|.|TRBJ1-2
TGTGCTAGTGGTTTGGCCCCCGGCAGGGCTCGAGGGGACTATGGCTACACCTTC
CASGLAPGRARGDYGYTF
>TRBV7-6|.|.|TRBJ1-6
TGTGCCAGCAGCCCGTCTAAAGGGGGAAATTCACCCCTCCACTTT
CASSPSKGGNSPLHF
>TRBV18|TRBD2|.|TRBJ2-5
TGTGCCAGCTCACCATACCCTAGCGGATTACAAGAGACCCAGTACTTC
CASSPYPSGLQETQYF
>TRBV30|.|.|TRBJ1-2
TGTGCCTGGAAGACAGGTTTTGGCTACACCTTC
CAWKTGFGYTF